The rows below give T cell receptor beta chains drawn from one sample of a study of control samples from healthy donors and cancer patients. Produced via immunoSEQ multiplex PCR; TCRdb's table is partial and in-frame only. The data contain some 140,000 clones, about nine tenths of them seen just once; the ten biggest clones take up around 7.6%. Sequenced material: PBMCs. Source of these receptors: a man aged 50 to 59 with head and neck cancer. The conserved cysteine and the conserved F or W are not part of the CDR3 here. A D gene is named only where the DNA matches it firmly.

D gene,V gene,CDR3 protein
-,TRBV19,ASTSLKAPYNEQF
-,TRBV7-9,ASSLGPGFNQPQH
-,TRBV29-1,SVSTGGAGQPQH
TRBD2,TRBV7-2,ASSGGLAHGGRDTQY
TRBD2,TRBV4-2,ASSQDGGIYNEQF
-,TRBV5-1,ASSSGQWGVEAF
-,TRBV6-5,ASTDGYNPQH
-,TRBV28,ASSSRQANSNQPQH
-,TRBV25-1,ASSEAGPPNEQF
TRBD1,TRBV7-9,ASSPDRSQETQY
-,TRBV7-9,ASSWGREAF
-,TRBV2,ASRGTAEGYSNQPQH
-,TRBV3-1/TRBV3-2,ASSQDRWGADEQF
-,TRBV7-9,ASSPRGGTNEKLF
-,TRBV19,ASSIDLLQFSLSSYGYT
-,TRBV5-1,ASSLASGSGNTIY
-,TRBV10-1,ASSESVGGGTDTQY
TRBD2,TRBV7-3,ASSPSGSGEQY
-,TRBV6-5,ASSSRDGLEAF
-,TRBV20-1,SASWDTGTGELF
TRBD1,TRBV5-1,ASSSLGTGQETQY
-,TRBV30,AWSVQGTGELF
-,TRBV27,ASSSPPTGQY
-,TRBV18,ASSPDSQGGYGYT
TRBD2,TRBV2,ASRGLAGRNEQF
TRBD1,TRBV7-2,ASSPGTGFRAQH
-,TRBV6-5,ASSYQGLPSLH
-,TRBV27,ASSLDRRANTGELF
-,TRBV27,ASSLLQGTNEKLF